This T cell receptor beta chain is drawn from a study of T cells in Graves' hyperthyroidism and ophthalmopathy. In the case of this clonotype: Its antigen is unidentified.

Reasons for excluding patients were uncontrolled infection, other autoimmune disease, pregnancy or lactation. The PBMCs had their origin in approximately 10 ml of fresh peripheral blood. Amplification targeted TCR beta CDR3 regions from RNA transcripts. The study used the HTBI primer set for a first-round RT-PCR of the TCR CDR3. TCRdb used MiXCR to reprocess the multiplex PCR reads, holding one entry per CDR3 protein. The profile covers 95,000 to 100,000 distinct CDR3 sequences, with around 52% appearing a single time and roughly 26% taken by the ten largest. Study-wide results and limits: In the blood, most expanded thyroid clonotypes above 0.001 appeared as well.

Looked up from germline, CDR1 is SNHLY and CDR2 is FYNNEI. Trimming took 7 bases from V and 8 from J; bases not matched to a gene: 7. The CDR3 is 13 residues long. This TCR derives from a woman aged 40 to 55 with Graves' hyperthyroidism. This chain joins TRBV2 and TRBJ1-5; the match to TRBD1 covers 8 bases. Sequencing was performed on blood. The CDR3 reads CASTLDRAEPQHF. In DNA, the CDR3 is TGTGCCAGCACCTTGGACAGGGCGGAGCCCCAGCATTTT.